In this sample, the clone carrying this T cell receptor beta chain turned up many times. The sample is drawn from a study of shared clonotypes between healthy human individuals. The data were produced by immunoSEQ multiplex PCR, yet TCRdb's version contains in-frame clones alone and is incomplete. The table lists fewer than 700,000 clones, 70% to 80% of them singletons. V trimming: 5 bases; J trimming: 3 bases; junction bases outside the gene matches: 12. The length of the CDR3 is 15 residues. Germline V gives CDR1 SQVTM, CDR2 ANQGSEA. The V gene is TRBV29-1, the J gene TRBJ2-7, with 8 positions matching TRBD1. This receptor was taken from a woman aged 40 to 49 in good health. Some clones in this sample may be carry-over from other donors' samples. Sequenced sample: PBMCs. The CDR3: CSVFTSGQGHYEQYF. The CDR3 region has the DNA TGCAGCGTTTTCACTTCCGGACAGGGTCACTACGAGCAGTACTTC.